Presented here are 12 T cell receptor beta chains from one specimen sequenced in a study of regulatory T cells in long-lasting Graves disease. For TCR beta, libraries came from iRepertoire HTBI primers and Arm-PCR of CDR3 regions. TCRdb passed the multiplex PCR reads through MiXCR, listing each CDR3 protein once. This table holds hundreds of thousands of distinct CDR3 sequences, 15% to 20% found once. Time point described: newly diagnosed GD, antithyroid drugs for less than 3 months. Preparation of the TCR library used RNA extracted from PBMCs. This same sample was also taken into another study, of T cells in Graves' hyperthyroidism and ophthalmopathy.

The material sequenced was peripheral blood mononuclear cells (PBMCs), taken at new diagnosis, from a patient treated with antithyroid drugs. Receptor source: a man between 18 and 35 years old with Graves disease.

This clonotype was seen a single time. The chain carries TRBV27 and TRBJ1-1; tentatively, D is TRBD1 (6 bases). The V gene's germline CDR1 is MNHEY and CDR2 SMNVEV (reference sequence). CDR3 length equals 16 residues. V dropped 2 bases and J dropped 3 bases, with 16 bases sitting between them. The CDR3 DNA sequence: TGTGCCAGCAGTTTAATTCCAGGGGCCTCGGACACTGAAGCTTTCTTT. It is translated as CASSLIPGASDTEAFF.

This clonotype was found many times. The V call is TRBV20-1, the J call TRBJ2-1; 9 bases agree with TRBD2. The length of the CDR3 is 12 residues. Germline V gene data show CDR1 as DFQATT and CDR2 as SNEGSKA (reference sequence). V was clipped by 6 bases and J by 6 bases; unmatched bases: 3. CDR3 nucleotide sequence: TGCAGTGCCCAGGGACTAGCCAATGAGCAGTTCTTC. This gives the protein CSAQGLANEQFF.

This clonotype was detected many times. CDR3 in amino acids: CSVREAKNIQYF. CDR3 in DNA: TGCAGCGTTCGGGAAGCCAAAAACATTCAGTACTTC. The rearrangement joins TRBV29-1 to TRBJ2-4; perhaps TRBD2 as D (5 bases). The ends were cut back, 5 bases at V and 0 bases at J, with 5 bases in the middle. The CDR3 extends over 12 amino acids. Germline V lookup: CDR1 SQVTM, CDR2 ANQGSEA.

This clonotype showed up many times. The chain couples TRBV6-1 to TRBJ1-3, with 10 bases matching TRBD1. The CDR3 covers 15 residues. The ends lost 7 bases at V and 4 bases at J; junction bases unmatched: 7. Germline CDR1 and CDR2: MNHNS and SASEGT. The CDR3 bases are TGTGCCAGCATTGGACAGGGGGTTGTCGGAAACACCATATATTTT. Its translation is CASIGQGVVGNTIYF.

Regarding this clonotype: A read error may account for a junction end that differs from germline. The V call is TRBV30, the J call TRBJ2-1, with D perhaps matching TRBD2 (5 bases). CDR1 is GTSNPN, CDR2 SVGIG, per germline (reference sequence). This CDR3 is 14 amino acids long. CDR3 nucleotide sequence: TGTGCCTGGACCTTCGGCGGGTCCTACAATGGGCAGTTCTTC. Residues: CAWTFGGSYNGQFF.

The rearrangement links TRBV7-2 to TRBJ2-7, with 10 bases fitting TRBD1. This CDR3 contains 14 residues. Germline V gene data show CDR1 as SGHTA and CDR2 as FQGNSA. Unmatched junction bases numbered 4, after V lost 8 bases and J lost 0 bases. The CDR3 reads CASGRTGGSYEQYF. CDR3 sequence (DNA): TGTGCCAGCGGGAGGACAGGGGGCTCCTACGAGCAGTACTTC.

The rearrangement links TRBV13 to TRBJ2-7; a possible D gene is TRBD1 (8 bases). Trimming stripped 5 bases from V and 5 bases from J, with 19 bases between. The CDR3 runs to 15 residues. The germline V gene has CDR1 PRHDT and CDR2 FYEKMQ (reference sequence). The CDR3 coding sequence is TGTGCCAGCAGCCAGTCTCTACAGGGGGGGGACGAGCAGTACTTC. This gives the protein CASSQSLQGGDEQYF.

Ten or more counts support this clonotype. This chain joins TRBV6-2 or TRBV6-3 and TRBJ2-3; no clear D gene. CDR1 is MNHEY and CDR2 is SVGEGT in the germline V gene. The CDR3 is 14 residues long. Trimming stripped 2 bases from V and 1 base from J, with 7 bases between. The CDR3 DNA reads TGTGCCAGCAGTTACCCTCGGGGCACAGATACGCAGTATTTT. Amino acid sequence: CASSYPRGTDTQYF.

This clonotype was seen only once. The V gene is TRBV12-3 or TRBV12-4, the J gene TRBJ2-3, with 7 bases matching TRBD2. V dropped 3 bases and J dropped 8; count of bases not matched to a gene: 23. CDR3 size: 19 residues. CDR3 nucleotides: TGTGCCAGCAGTTTCCCCCGGGGCGCCAGCGGGACCGCTCAGGGTACGCAGTATTTT. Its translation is CASSFPRGASGTAQGTQYF.

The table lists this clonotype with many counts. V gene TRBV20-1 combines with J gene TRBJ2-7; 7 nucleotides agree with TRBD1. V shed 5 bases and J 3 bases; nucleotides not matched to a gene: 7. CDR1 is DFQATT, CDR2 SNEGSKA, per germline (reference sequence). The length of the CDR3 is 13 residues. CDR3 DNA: TGCAGTGCTCTAACAGGGGATCGCTACGAGCAGTACTTC. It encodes CSALTGDRYEQYF.

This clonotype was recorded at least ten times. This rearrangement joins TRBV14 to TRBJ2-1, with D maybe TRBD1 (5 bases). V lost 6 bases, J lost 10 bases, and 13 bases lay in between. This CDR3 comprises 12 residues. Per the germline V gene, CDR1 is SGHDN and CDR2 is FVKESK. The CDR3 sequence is CASRQEGAEQFF. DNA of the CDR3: TGTGCCAGCAGACAGGAAGGAGCAGAGCAGTTCTTC.

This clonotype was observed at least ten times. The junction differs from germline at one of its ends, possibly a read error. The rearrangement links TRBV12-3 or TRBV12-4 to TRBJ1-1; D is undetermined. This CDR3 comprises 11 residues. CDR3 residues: CASSLGGEAFF. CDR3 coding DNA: TGTGCCAGCAGCTTAGGAGGCGAAGCTTTCTTT.